The clone carrying this T cell receptor beta chain was counted once. As yet, its antigen is unknown. This CDR3 region has 15 residues. Trimming cost V 5 bases and J 4 bases; bases outside gene matches: 6. Germline lookup yields CDR1 SGHAT and CDR2 FQNNGV. The data originate from a study of cytomegalovirus exposure and HLA in healthy donors. Study results and limitations: CMV antigen specificity was confirmed in vitro for a few CMV-associated chains. Rarity marked most TCR sequences, yet some public TCRs occurred in many donors.

Clones were sequenced by immunoSEQ multiplex PCR, and TCRdb holds only the in-frame ones, with some missing. This table has about 240,000 clones, around 85% appearing once. The chain employs TRBV11-2 and TRBJ2-7; TRBD2 aligns across 12 bases. The sequence came from a woman in her twenties or thirties in good health and CMV-seropositive. The material sequenced was PBMCs. DNA for the CDR3: TGTGCCAGCAGCCAGACTAGCGGGAGTATGTACGAGCAGTACTTC. This codes for CASSQTSGSMYEQYF.